Each of the 5 T cell receptor beta chains below was sequenced from the same sample in a study of cytomegalovirus exposure and HLA in healthy donors. Here immunoSEQ multiplex PCR was the method, and the copy in TCRdb shows in-frame clones only, minus some. The table records 60,000 to 85,000 clones, roughly 94% of them present only once. The sequencing sample was made of PBMCs. The receptors were gathered from a young man in good health and CMV-seropositive.

The CDR3 nucleotides read TGTGCCAGTAGTATGGGAGAGGCTGAGCAGTTCTTC. Translating it yields CASSMGEAEQFF. The rearrangement joins TRBV19 to TRBJ2-1, with a weak D call TRBD2 (5 bases). V was cut by 3 bases and J by 9 bases, with 9 bases left in between. Germline CDR1 reads LNHDA; CDR2 reads SQIVND (reference sequence). The CDR3 is 12 residues long.

The rearrangement links TRBV5-1 to TRBJ2-7; 8 bases agree with TRBD1. This CDR3 comprises 12 residues. Germline CDR1 and CDR2: SGHRS and YFSETQ. Losses at the gene ends were 7 bases for V and 3 bases for J; bases not matched to a gene: 3. The CDR3 DNA reads as TGCGCCAGCGGCGGACAGGGCTACGAGCAGTACTTC. This sequence encodes CASGGQGYEQYF.

The chain recombines TRBV27 with TRBJ2-3; 12 bases align to TRBD2. The CDR3 is 16 residues long. Germline V gives CDR1 MNHEY, CDR2 SMNVEV (reference sequence). The junction had 9 bases not matched to a gene; V was cut back by 6 bases and J by 5 bases. CDR3 region: CASREWTSGVGDTQYF. CDR3 sequence (DNA): TGTGCCAGCAGAGAATGGACTAGCGGGGTTGGAGATACGCAGTATTTT.

This chain uses TRBV7-3 with TRBJ2-3, with D perhaps TRBD2 (6 bases). Between the trimmed V and J ends, which lost 3 bases and 4 bases, there was a span of 14 bases. CDR3 length equals 15 residues. Germline-derived CDR1 and CDR2 are SGHTA and FQGTGA. CDR3 loop: CASSFSGRGADTQYF. CDR3 bases: TGTGCCAGCAGCTTCTCCGGGAGAGGGGCAGATACGCAGTATTTT.

This clone was seen a single time. V gene TRBV5-1 combines with J gene TRBJ2-7, with 10 bases identical to TRBD1. Trimming removed 4 bases from V and 2 bases from J; junction bases left unmatched: 6. Germline V gene sequence: CDR1 SGHRS, CDR2 YFSETQ. The CDR3 totals 15 residues. The CDR3 DNA sequence: TGCGCCAGCAGCAGGGGGACAGGGGATACCTACGAGCAGTACTTC. Translation gives CASSRGTGDTYEQYF.